A single sample gave rise to the 29 T cell receptor beta chains below, sequenced in a study of graft-versus-host responses after intestinal transplantation listed by TCRdb under 2021. Libraries came from the immunoSEQ multiplex PCR assay. TCRdb re-hosts the immuneACCESS table, in-frame sequences only. Its copies lack some clones; in the studies checked, an unresolved V gene accounts for under half of them, and the cause for the rest is not known. Within this sample are 84,000 or so clones, with roughly 89% of them counted one time only. The ten largest account for 0.3% of the sample. These receptors' targets are unknown. According to the study, the label for this sample's time point signals: cells obtained before transplantation from donor or recipient. The sample here was unstimulated CD4+ T cells sorted from spleen or lymph node cells, taken before intestinal transplant. These receptors were obtained from a human donor who received an intestinal transplant.

The CDR3 reads CAWSAILAGGQETQYF. DNA for the CDR3: TGTGCCTGGAGTGCCATCCTAGCGGGAGGACAAGAGACCCAGTACTTC. The J gene is TRBJ2-5, the V gene TRBV30; 11 nucleotides agree with TRBD2. The junction had 6 bases not matched to a gene; V was cut back by 1 base and J by 2 bases. The CDR3 runs 16 residues. CDR1 and CDR2 from the germline V gene are GTSNPN and SVGIG (reference sequence). Using reference TRBV30 and TRBJ2-5 for the parts outside the CDR3, the full variable domain is SQTIHQWPATLVQPVGSPLSLECTVEGTSNPNLYWYRQAAGRGLQLLFYSVGIGQISSEVPQNLSASRPQDRQFILSSKKLLLSDSGFYLCAWSAILAGGQETQYFGPGTRLLVL.

The V and J genes are TRBV11-2 and TRBJ1-4; D ambiguous. The germline V gene encodes CDR1 SGHAT and CDR2 FQNNGV. The CDR3 length is 12 residues. The V end lost 5 bases, the J end lost 8 bases, and 9 bases lay between the germline ends. The CDR3 loop is CASSHALEKLFF. CDR3 in DNA: TGTGCCAGCAGCCACGCCCTGGAAAAACTGTTTTTT.

The chain carries TRBV6-1 and TRBJ2-5; D may be TRBD2 (7 bases). The CDR3 length is 16 residues. The V gene's germline CDR1 is MNHNS and CDR2 SASEGT. V lost 0 bases to trimming and J lost 4 bases, with 15 bases between them. The CDR3 DNA is TGTGCCAGCAGTGAAGCGCTTCTAGGGGGGGGAGAGACCCAGTACTTC. Translation: CASSEALLGGGETQYF.

This clone came up a few times. The chain employs TRBV19 and TRBJ2-7; D not resolved. Trimming took off 4 bases at V and 2 bases at J, with 12 bases between the two ends. The CDR3 sequence is 14 residues long. Germline CDR1 and CDR2: LNHDA and SQIVND (reference sequence). Written as DNA, the CDR3 is TGTGCCAGTAGTACTACTTCCCAGCCCTACGAGCAGTACTTC. It codes for CASSTTSQPYEQYF. Supplemented by reference TRBV19 and TRBJ2-7, the full variable domain reads DGGITQSPKYLFRKEGQNVTLSCEQNLNHDAMYWYRQDPGQGLRLIYYSQIVNDFQKGDIAEGYSVSREKKESFPLTVTSAQKNPTAFYLCASSTTSQPYEQYFGPGTRLTVT.

V usage is TRBV6-5 and J usage is TRBJ2-3; D is ambiguous. This CDR3 contains 15 residues. Germline CDR1 and CDR2: MNHEY and SVGAGI. V was cut by 2 bases and J by 0 bases, with 9 bases left in between. The CDR3 DNA sequence: TGTGCCAGCAGTTACAGTCTGACTAGCACAGATACGCAGTATTTT. Protein: CASSYSLTSTDTQYF.

This chain connects TRBV19 to TRBJ1-2, with D possibly being TRBD1 (5 bases). V was shortened by 4 bases and J by 4 bases, with 10 bases between the two germline ends. This CDR3 contains 13 residues. Germline CDR1 LNHDA, CDR2 SQIVND (reference sequence). For the CDR3, the DNA is TGTGCCAGTAGTAGGGGGGGAGGCTATGGCTACACCTTC. It translates to CASSRGGGYGYTF.

V usage is TRBV6-1 and J usage is TRBJ1-1; D remains ambiguous. Deletions cut 6 bases from V and 5 bases from J, with 19 bases between. The CDR3 runs to 15 residues. Germline V lookup: CDR1 MNHNS, CDR2 SASEGT. CDR3: CASREISTGGTEAFF. In DNA form, the CDR3 reads TGTGCCAGCAGAGAAATCTCGACGGGAGGGACTGAAGCTTTCTTT.

This chain connects TRBV5-8 to TRBJ1-1; D is undetermined. There are 13 residues in the CDR3. V lost 5 bases, J lost 1 base, and 9 bases lay in between. Per germline, CDR1 SGHTS and CDR2 YDEGEE. The CDR3 coding sequence is TGTGCCAGCAGTGTGACCGCGAACACTGAAGCTTTCTTT. Protein sequence: CASSVTANTEAFF.

The chain employs TRBV2 and TRBJ2-3, with D possibly matching TRBD2 (6 bases). Germline V gene data show CDR1 as SNHLY and CDR2 as FYNNEI. Trimming took off 6 bases at V and 0 bases at J, with 19 bases between the two ends. This CDR3 contains 17 residues. The CDR3 coding sequence is TGTGCCAGCAGGGCCTACTGGCGGGGAAGTAGCACAGATACGCAGTATTTT. It is translated as CASRAYWRGSSTDTQYF.

The chain uses TRBV4-2 and TRBJ2-1, with 16 nucleotides matching TRBD2. V dropped 0 bases and J dropped 10; count of bases not matched to a gene: 6. The CDR3 consists of 17 residues. In germline, CDR1 is LGHNA, CDR2 YNFKEQ. Here the CDR3 DNA reads TGTGCCAGCAGCCAAGAGGGACTAGCGGGAGGGCGAGGAGAGCAGTTCTTC. Protein: CASSQEGLAGGRGEQFF.

In this sample, this clone turned up once. This chain links TRBV2 with TRBJ2-5; 8 bases align to TRBD1. The CDR3 extends over 16 amino acids. The V segment lost 6 bases and the J segment 1 base; nucleotides outside the gene matches: 10. CDR1 and CDR2 from the germline V gene are SNHLY and FYNNEI. The DNA for the CDR3 is TGTGCCAGCAGCGCACAGGGGGTTTTCGGCCAAGAGACCCAGTACTTC. Amino acid sequence: CASSAQGVFGQETQYF. The whole variable domain, remainder taken from reference TRBV2 and TRBJ2-5, is EPEVTQTPSHQVTQMGQEVILRCVPISNHLYFYWYRQILGQKVEFLVSFYNNEISEKSEIFDDQFSVERPDGSNFTLKIRSTKLEDSAMYFCASSAQGVFGQETQYFGPGTRLLVL.

V is TRBV20-1 and J is TRBJ2-7; no clear D gene. Germline CDR1 is DFQATT and CDR2 is SNEGSKA (reference sequence). CDR3 length equals 11 residues. Trimming removed 3 bases at V and 2 bases at J, with 5 bases between. The CDR3 protein is CSASGAYEQYF. In DNA, the CDR3 is TGCAGTGCTAGCGGAGCCTACGAGCAGTACTTC.

The chain carries TRBV30 and TRBJ2-7, with 15 bases identical to TRBD2. V gave up 2 bases and J gave up 2 bases; unmatched junction bases: 4. The CDR3 runs 16 residues. The V gene's germline CDR1 is GTSNPN and CDR2 SVGIG (reference sequence). The chain's CDR3 is CAWSPGTSGRTYEQYF. In DNA, the CDR3 is TGTGCCTGGAGTCCAGGGACTAGCGGGAGGACCTACGAGCAGTACTTC.

This clone was observed once. The chain carries TRBV14 and TRBJ1-2; a possible D gene is TRBD1 (5 bases). V was pared by 1 base and J by 3 bases, with 12 bases between. The CDR3 sequence is 15 residues long. CDR1 is SGHDN and CDR2 is FVKESK in the germline V gene. CDR3: CASSQGDQNYYGYTF. CDR3 bases: TGTGCCAGCAGCCAAGGGGACCAAAACTACTATGGCTACACCTTC. Looking up the rest from reference TRBV14 and TRBJ1-2 gives the full variable domain: EAGVTQFPSHSVIEKGQTVTLRCDPISGHDNLYWYRRVMGKEIKFLLHFVKESKQDESGMPNNRFLAERTGGTYSTLKVQPAELEDSGVYFCASSQGDQNYYGYTFGSGTRLTVV.

The gene calls are TRBV9 and TRBJ2-3; D remains ambiguous. Trimming stripped 1 base from V and 4 bases from J, with 10 bases between. CDR1 and CDR2 from the germline V gene are SGDLS and YYNGEE. The CDR3 has 14 residues. The CDR3 reads CASSVWSSADTQYF. The CDR3, as DNA: TGTGCCAGCAGCGTATGGAGTAGTGCAGATACGCAGTATTTT.

The chain is built from TRBV27 and TRBJ1-2, with D perhaps matching TRBD1 (6 bases). Per the germline V gene, CDR1 is MNHEY and CDR2 is SMNVEV (reference sequence). V lost 5 bases and J lost 4, with 11 bases in between. The CDR3 is 13 amino acids. CDR3 DNA: TGTGCCAGCAGTCCGGGACAACCCTATGGCTACACCTTC. Encoded protein: CASSPGQPYGYTF.

J is TRBJ2-1 and V is TRBV2; TRBD2 aligns across 10 bases. Trimming removed 1 base from V and 7 bases from J; junction bases left unmatched: 7. Germline V gene lookup returns CDR1 SNHLY and CDR2 FYNNEI. The CDR3 has 16 amino acids. CDR3 sequence reads: CASSEGRLAGDNEQFF. CDR3 in DNA: TGTGCCAGCAGTGAAGGTCGGCTAGCGGGAGATAATGAGCAGTTCTTC.

The chain uses TRBV19 and TRBJ2-7; 8 positions agree with TRBD1. This CDR3 region has 15 residues. The ends lost 3 bases at V and 1 base at J; junction bases unmatched: 5. The germline V gene has CDR1 LNHDA and CDR2 SQIVND (reference sequence). The CDR3 sequence: CASSISGQGSYEQYF. In nucleotides, the CDR3 is TGTGCCAGTAGTATCTCTGGACAGGGATCCTACGAGCAGTACTTC.

V is TRBV18 and J is TRBJ2-1, with 8 bases aligning to TRBD1. Germline trimming cut 2 bases from V and 1 base from J; bases unmatched to any gene: 13. Germline assignment: CDR1 KGHSH and CDR2 LQKENI. The CDR3 runs 19 residues. The CDR3 spells CASSPGTLNRDRSYNEQFF. The CDR3 bases are TGTGCCAGCTCACCAGGCACCTTAAACCGGGACAGGTCCTACAATGAGCAGTTCTTC.

This chain joins TRBV7-2 and TRBJ2-1; 7 bases map to TRBD1. This CDR3 spans 14 amino acids. J gave up 5 bases and V 7 bases, and 8 bases lay outside the gene matches. CDR1 and CDR2 (germline): SGHTA, FQGNSA. The CDR3 DNA sequence: TGTGCCAGCAATAACAGGGGAAGAAACAATGAGCAGTTCTTC. Amino acid sequence: CASNNRGRNNEQFF.

The chain couples TRBV19 to TRBJ2-3, with TRBD2 matching 8 bases. Per the germline V gene, CDR1 is LNHDA and CDR2 is SQIVND (reference sequence). This CDR3 has 15 residues. V shed 5 bases and J 5 bases; nucleotides not matched to a gene: 9. CDR3 sequence: CASSPSGSIRDTQYF. The CDR3 DNA sequence: TGTGCCAGTAGTCCCAGCGGGAGCATAAGAGATACGCAGTATTTT.

CDR3 sequence (DNA): TGCGCCAGCGAGCGGGATGGTGGGGCCAACGTCCTGACTTTC. Encoded protein: CASERDGGANVLTF. V gene TRBV5-1 combines with J gene TRBJ2-6; 7 nucleotides match TRBD2. V gave up 7 bases and J gave up 3 bases; unmatched junction bases: 4. This CDR3 region has 14 residues. Germline V CDR1 and CDR2: SGHRS, YFSETQ.

The rearrangement links TRBV7-9 to TRBJ1-4, with 7 bases lining up with TRBD1. V lost 5 bases and J lost 8; bases outside the gene matches: 14. This CDR3 comprises 16 residues. Germline V gene sequence: CDR1 SEHNR, CDR2 FQNEAQ (reference sequence). Here the CDR3 DNA reads TGTGCCAGCAGCCCCGGGGCTGGAGGGGGCGGGGAAAAACTGTTTTTT. It translates to CASSPGAGGGGEKLFF. Full variable domain (outside the CDR3, taken from reference TRBV7-9 and TRBJ1-4): DTGVSQNPRHKITKRGQNVTFRCDPISEHNRLYWYRQTLGQGPEFLTYFQNEAQLEKSRLLSDRFSAERPKGSFSTLEIQRTEQGDSAMYLCASSPGAGGGGEKLFFGSGTQLSVL.

In DNA form, the CDR3 reads TGCGCCAGCAAAGGACAAGCAACTAATGAAAAACTGTTTTTT. This codes for CASKGQATNEKLFF. This chain links TRBV5-1 with TRBJ1-4; a weak D match, TRBD1 (5 bases). CDR3 length: 14 residues. In germline, CDR1 is SGHRS, CDR2 YFSETQ. The V gene lost 6 bases and the J gene lost 0 bases, with 9 bases spanning the gap.

V usage is TRBV7-3 and J usage is TRBJ1-1; no clear D. The CDR3 has 16 residues. V gave up 4 bases and J gave up 1 base, with 16 bases separating them. In germline, CDR1 is SGHTA, CDR2 FQGTGA. The CDR3 DNA reads as TGTGCCAGCAGCTCTCTAACTCTGTCGGGGAACACTGAAGCTTTCTTT. It codes for CASSSLTLSGNTEAFF.

The chain carries TRBV29-1 and TRBJ2-2, with D possibly TRBD1 on 6 matching bases. V was trimmed by 6 bases and J by 2 bases, leaving 16 bases between them. Germline lookup yields CDR1 SQVTM and CDR2 ANQGSEA. There are 15 residues in the CDR3. The CDR3 here is CSVKGGPSNTGELFF. DNA for the CDR3: TGCAGCGTGAAAGGGGGTCCCTCTAACACCGGGGAGCTGTTTTTT.

The genes are TRBV10-1 and TRBJ2-5; 10 bases map to TRBD2. J was trimmed by 4 bases and V by 6 bases; bases with no gene match: 5. Germline CDR1 and CDR2: WNHNN and SYGVQD (reference sequence). The CDR3 loop spans 14 amino acids. The CDR3 is CASSPAGGGETQYF. Written as DNA, the CDR3 is TGCGCCAGCAGCCCAGCGGGAGGGGGAGAGACCCAGTACTTC.

V is TRBV19 and J is TRBJ2-7; the match to TRBD1 covers 9 bases. The ends lost 4 bases at V and 5 bases at J; junction bases unmatched: 12. This CDR3 is 16 amino acids long. Per the germline V gene, CDR1 is LNHDA and CDR2 is SQIVND (reference sequence). The CDR3 DNA reads TGTGCCAGTAGTAGGGCGTGGACAGGGGATTTCAACGAGCAGTACTTC. This codes for CASSRAWTGDFNEQYF.

This rearrangement joins TRBV6-1 to TRBJ1-2; no reliable D call. The CDR3 length is 13 residues. Germline V lookup: CDR1 MNHNS, CDR2 SASEGT. The V and J ends lost 6 bases and 3 bases respectively, with 11 bases between them. CDR3 protein: CASRAIADYGYTF. CDR3 DNA: TGTGCCAGCAGGGCCATCGCGGACTATGGCTACACCTTC.